This T cell receptor (beta chain) was sequenced in a study of blood T cells in healthy people across ages. Findings of the study overall: Correlation between TCR beta diversity and naive T cell percentage was strong. Per million T cells, TCR beta diversity dropped roughly linearly as age increased.

A sample-barcoded 5' primer and a J-beta primer mix were used in a second PCR of roughly 6 to 11 cycles. Every sample produced at least 2.5 million CDR3-containing paired-end reads. TCRdb called the 5' RACE reads again in MiXCR, with one record for every CDR3 protein. Of hundreds of thousands of distinct CDR3 sequences listed, roughly 43% are singletons. Deletions cut 1 base from V and 0 bases from J, with 10 bases between. The CDR3 length is 15 residues. Germline CDR1 reads LGHNA; CDR2 reads YSLEER. Turning to this clonotype: Its antigen is not identified.

No fewer than 5.5 micrograms of total RNA were isolated from every sample. Sequenced input: blood. The source is a man at least 80 years old in good health. The V gene is TRBV4-3, the J gene TRBJ2-7; D is possibly TRBD2 (5 bases). The CDR3 nucleotides read TGCGCCAGCAGCCAAGGACGGGGAACCTCCTACGAGCAGTACTTC. It codes for CASSQGRGTSYEQYF.